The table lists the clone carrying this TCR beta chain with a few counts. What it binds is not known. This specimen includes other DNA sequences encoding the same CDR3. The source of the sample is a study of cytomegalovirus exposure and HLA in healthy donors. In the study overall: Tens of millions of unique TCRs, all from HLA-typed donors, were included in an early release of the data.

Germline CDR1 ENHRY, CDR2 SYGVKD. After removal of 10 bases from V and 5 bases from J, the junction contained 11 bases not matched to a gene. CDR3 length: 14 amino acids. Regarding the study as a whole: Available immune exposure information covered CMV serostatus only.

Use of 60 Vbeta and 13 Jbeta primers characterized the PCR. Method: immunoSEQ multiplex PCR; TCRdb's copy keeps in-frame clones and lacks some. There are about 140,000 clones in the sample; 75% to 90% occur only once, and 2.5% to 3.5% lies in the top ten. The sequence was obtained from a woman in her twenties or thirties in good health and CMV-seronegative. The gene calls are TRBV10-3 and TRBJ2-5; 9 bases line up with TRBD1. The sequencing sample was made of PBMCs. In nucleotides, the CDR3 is TGTGCCACAGAGCCGGGACAGGGAACGGAGACCCAGTACTTC. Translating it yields CATEPGQGTETQYF.